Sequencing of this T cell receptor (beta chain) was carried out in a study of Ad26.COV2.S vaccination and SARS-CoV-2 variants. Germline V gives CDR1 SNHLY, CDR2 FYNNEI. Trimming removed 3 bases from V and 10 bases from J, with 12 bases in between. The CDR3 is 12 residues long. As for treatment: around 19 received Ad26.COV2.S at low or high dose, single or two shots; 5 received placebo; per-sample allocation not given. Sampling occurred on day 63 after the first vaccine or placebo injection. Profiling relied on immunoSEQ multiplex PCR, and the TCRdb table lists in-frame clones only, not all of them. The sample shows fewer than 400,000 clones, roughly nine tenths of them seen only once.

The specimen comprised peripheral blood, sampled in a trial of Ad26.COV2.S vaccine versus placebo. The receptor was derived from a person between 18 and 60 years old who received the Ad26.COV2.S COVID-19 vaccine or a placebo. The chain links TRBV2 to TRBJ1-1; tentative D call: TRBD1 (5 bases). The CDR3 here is CASSDSLGVAFF. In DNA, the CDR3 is TGTGCCAGCAGTGACTCTTTAGGGGTAGCTTTCTTT.